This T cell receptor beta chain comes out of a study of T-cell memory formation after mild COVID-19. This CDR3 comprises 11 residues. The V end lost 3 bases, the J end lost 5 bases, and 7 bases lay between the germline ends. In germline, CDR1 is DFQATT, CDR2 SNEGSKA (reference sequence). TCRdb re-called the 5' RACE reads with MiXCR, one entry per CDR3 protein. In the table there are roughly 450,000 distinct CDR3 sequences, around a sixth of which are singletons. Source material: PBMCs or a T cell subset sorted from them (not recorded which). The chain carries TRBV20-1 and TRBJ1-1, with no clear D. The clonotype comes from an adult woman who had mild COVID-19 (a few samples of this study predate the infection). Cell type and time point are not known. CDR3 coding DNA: TGCAGTGCTAGTCCCCGGACTGAAGCTTTCTTT. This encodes CSASPRTEAFF.